The next 10 T cell receptor beta chains were all read from a single sample in a study of CD8+CD57+ T cells in acquired aplastic anemia. All patients picked for sequencing had shown, by flow cytometry, an expansion of CD8+CD57+ cells. The use of genomic DNA as template underpinned the TCR beta VDJ and CDR3 profiling. TCRdb fed the reads into MiXCR, producing one record per CDR3 protein. The sample records approximately 58,000 distinct CDR3 sequences, approximately 50% being singletons. Specimen: sorted CD4+, CD8+, or CD8+CD57+ T cells (not recorded which) from PBMCs. These receptors were taken from a human donor with aplastic anemia.

V and J are TRBV24-1 and TRBJ1-6; 7 nucleotides match TRBD1. This CDR3 spans 15 amino acids. CDR1 is KGHDR and CDR2 is SFDVKD in the germline V gene. The junction had 12 bases not matched to a gene; V was cut back by 9 bases and J by 8 bases. The CDR3 region has the DNA TGTGCCACCCGGGACGGCAGGGGGTTATATTCACCCCTCCACTTT. Amino acid sequence: CATRDGRGLYSPLHF.

The rearrangement joins TRBV14 to TRBJ2-3; TRBD2 agrees at 8 bases. This CDR3 region has 16 residues. The J segment lost 4 bases and the V segment lost 1 base, leaving 7 bases of the junction unmatched. Germline V CDR1 and CDR2: SGHDN, FVKESK. CDR3 protein: CASSQVRLAGPDTQYF. CDR3 sequence (DNA): TGTGCCAGCAGCCAAGTCAGGCTAGCGGGCCCAGATACGCAGTATTTT.

The chain uses TRBV25-1 and TRBJ2-7; D ambiguous. The germline V gene has CDR1 MGHDK and CDR2 SYGVNS. The CDR3 extends over 12 amino acids. V dropped 4 bases and J dropped 3 bases, with 7 bases sitting between them. CDR3 in amino acids: CASSAWDYEQYF. Written as DNA, the CDR3 is TGTGCCAGCAGTGCCTGGGACTACGAGCAGTACTTC.

This clonotype came up once. The gene calls are TRBV19 and TRBJ1-3; TRBD1 aligns across 9 bases. V dropped 6 bases and J dropped 2; count of bases not matched to a gene: 5. The CDR3 sequence is 15 residues long. From germline, CDR1 is LNHDA and CDR2 SQIVND (reference sequence). CDR3 bases: TGTGCCAGTAGGCGACAGGGGGATACTGGAAACACCATATATTTT. This sequence encodes CASRRQGDTGNTIYF.

In nucleotides, the CDR3 is TGTGCCATCAGTCTAGTCGGGGGAACCTACAATGAGCAGTTCTTC. Protein sequence: CAISLVGGTYNEQFF. The rearrangement uses TRBV10-3 and TRBJ2-1, with D possibly TRBD2 on 6 matching bases. The CDR3 is made up of 15 amino acids. Trimming took off 5 bases at V and 2 bases at J, with 13 bases between the two ends. In germline, CDR1 is ENHRY, CDR2 SYGVKD.

This clonotype showed up many times. This clone may be a read error of a much larger clone one base away. This chain connects TRBV7-8 to TRBJ2-5; D is perhaps TRBD1 (6 bases). Looked up from germline, CDR1 is SGHVS and CDR2 is FQNEAQ. The CDR3 is 14 amino acids. The CDR3 loop is CASSNGQPQETQCF. DNA of the CDR3: TGTGCCAGCAGCAACGGACAGCCCCAAGAGACCCAGTGCTTC.

V and J are TRBV6-1 and TRBJ1-1; maybe TRBD1 (6 bases). The CDR3 has 11 amino acids. Looked up from germline, CDR1 is MNHNS and CDR2 is SASEGT. The V end lost 9 bases, the J end lost 5 bases, and 10 bases lay between the germline ends. In DNA form, the CDR3 reads TGTGCCAGTTCAGGGGATACTGAAGCTTTCTTT. This sequence encodes CASSGDTEAFF.

This chain uses TRBV2 with TRBJ1-2, with D uncertain. V lost 6 bases and J 7 bases, leaving 15 bases between the germline ends. The CDR3 totals 13 residues. The germline V gene encodes CDR1 SNHLY and CDR2 FYNNEI. CDR3 coding DNA: TGTGCCAGCAGGGAGACTGTAGATGGTGGCTACACCTTC. Its protein product is CASRETVDGGYTF.

The V call is TRBV7-2, the J call TRBJ2-3; no clear D gene. Germline CDR1 is SGHTA and CDR2 is FQGNSA. The V end lost 3 bases, the J end lost 2 bases, and 0 bases lay between the germline ends. The CDR3 extends over 11 amino acids. In DNA form, the CDR3 reads TGTGCCAGCAGCTTCACAGATACGCAGTATTTT. This sequence encodes CASSFTDTQYF.

The chain recombines TRBV7-7 with TRBJ2-5; the D gene is possibly TRBD1 (6 bases). Germline V lookup: CDR1 SSHAT, CDR2 FNYEAQ (reference sequence). The CDR3 totals 13 residues. V was cut by 5 bases and J by 5 bases, with 12 bases left in between. CDR3 in DNA: TGTGCCAGCAGCCCCACAGGGTTGGAGACCCAGTACTTC. It specifies CASSPTGLETQYF.